A single sample gave rise to the 22 T cell receptor beta chains below, sequenced in a study of blood T cell repertoires in COVID-19. Clones were read by immunoSEQ multiplex PCR, and TCRdb kept only the in-frame ones, dropping some. The sample carries more than 300,000 clones, around 87% recorded once. Sequencing was done on a sample of PBMCs or T cells enriched from blood (not recorded which). The source of these receptors is a man aged 40-55 years in a cohort exposed to, infected with or recovered from COVID-19 (not recorded which).

This clone was observed a few times. The genes are TRBV5-8 and TRBJ1-6; maybe TRBD1 (5 bases). V lost 0 bases and J 8 bases, leaving 12 bases between the germline ends. This CDR3 is built from 15 residues. Germline CDR1 reads SGHTS; CDR2 reads YDEGEE. CDR3 in DNA: TGTGCCAGCAGCTTGGTCGACAGCTGGGATTCACCCCTCCACTTT. The encoded protein is CASSLVDSWDSPLHF.

This chain joins TRBV6-4 and TRBJ2-1, with 9 bases matching TRBD1. Germline CDR1 and CDR2: MRHNA and SNTAGT. The ends lost 6 bases at V and 5 bases at J; junction bases unmatched: 5. This CDR3 region has 14 residues. The CDR3 protein is CASSADRGNNEQFF. Here the CDR3 DNA reads TGTGCCAGCAGCGCAGACAGGGGGAACAATGAGCAGTTCTTC.

The gene calls are TRBV29-1 and TRBJ2-5; no reliable D call. The CDR3 extends over 12 amino acids. Trimming shortened V by 3 bases and J by 7 bases, and 12 bases separated the two germline ends. Germline loops: CDR1 SQVTM, CDR2 ANQGSEA. This CDR3 is CSVDVAVGTQYF. The CDR3 region has the DNA TGCAGCGTTGATGTGGCGGTAGGGACCCAGTACTTC.

The gene calls are TRBV15 and TRBJ1-3; TRBD1 might be the D (5 bases). The length of the CDR3 is 15 residues. Trimming stripped 4 bases from V and 0 bases from J, with 10 bases between. The germline CDR1 and CDR2 sequences are LNHNV and YYDKDF (reference sequence). The CDR3 DNA sequence: TGTGCCACCAGCATCCGGGGGAGCTCTGGAAACACCATATATTTT. Protein product: CATSIRGSSGNTIYF.

The chain joins TRBV2 to TRBJ1-2, with D maybe TRBD1 (5 bases). Trimming removed 5 bases from V and 8 bases from J, with 21 bases in between. Germline-derived CDR1 and CDR2 are SNHLY and FYNNEI. CDR3 size: 15 residues. The CDR3, as DNA: TGTGCCAGCAGTACCCTCAGGGAGGCAGTGGGAGGCTACACCTTC. Encoded protein: CASSTLREAVGGYTF.

The chain has TRBV4-1 and TRBJ1-1; D remains unclear. The CDR3 has 15 residues. V shed 3 bases and J shed 1 base, with 12 bases lying between them. Germline V gives CDR1 MGHRA, CDR2 YSYEKL. CDR3 residues: CASSQRLIANTEAFF. The CDR3 region has the DNA TGCGCCAGCAGCCAGAGACTAATAGCGAACACTGAAGCTTTCTTT.

The chain employs TRBV5-1 and TRBJ2-1; TRBD2 agrees at 8 bases. From germline, CDR1 is SGHRS and CDR2 YFSETQ. J gave up 6 bases and V 7 bases, and 6 bases lay outside the gene matches. The CDR3 has 13 residues. The chain's CDR3 is CASEAAGANEQFF. CDR3 bases: TGCGCCAGCGAAGCAGCGGGAGCCAATGAGCAGTTCTTC.

J is TRBJ2-3 and V is TRBV7-8; 12 positions agree with TRBD1. The CDR3 consists of 18 residues. The germline CDR1 and CDR2 sequences are SGHVS and FQNEAQ. The J segment lost 1 base and the V segment lost 6 bases, leaving 11 bases of the junction unmatched. The DNA of the CDR3 is TGTGCCAGCAGTCGAAACCGGGACAGGGGGCTTGGCACAGATACGCAGTATTTT. This encodes CASSRNRDRGLGTDTQYF.

The chain links TRBV10-1 to TRBJ2-3, with D maybe TRBD2 (5 bases). The germline V gene has CDR1 WNHNN and CDR2 SYGVQD (reference sequence). There are 13 residues in the CDR3. With 4 bases removed from V and 0 bases from J, the gap between germline ends came to 5 bases. The CDR3 sequence is CASSGGSTDTQYF. The CDR3 DNA is TGCGCCAGCAGTGGCGGGAGCACAGATACGCAGTATTTT.

The V call is TRBV2, the J call TRBJ2-7; TRBD2 agrees at 9 bases. The trim removed 0 bases at V and 7 bases at J, leaving 7 bases unmatched. Germline V gene lookup returns CDR1 SNHLY and CDR2 FYNNEI. The CDR3 is 15 amino acids. CDR3: CASSEAGGRVREQYF. DNA of the CDR3: TGTGCCAGCAGTGAAGCAGGCGGGAGGGTTAGAGAGCAGTACTTC.

This clone was detected once. The sample has other DNA sequences that encode this CDR3 too. The chain joins TRBV3-1 (or the pseudogene TRBV3-2) to TRBJ1-5; D perhaps matches TRBD1 (6 bases). Per the germline V gene, CDR1 is LGHDT and CDR2 is YNNKEL (reference sequence). V was cut by 1 base and J by 4 bases, with 11 bases left in between. This CDR3 is 15 amino acids long. The CDR3 spells CASSQGSQGNQPQHF. The CDR3 bases are TGTGCCAGCAGCCAAGGTTCGCAGGGGAATCAGCCCCAGCATTTT.

V and J are TRBV27 and TRBJ2-4; TRBD1 agrees at 9 bases. The CDR3 length is 17 residues. The V gene's germline CDR1 is MNHEY and CDR2 SMNVEV (reference sequence). J was trimmed by 2 bases and V by 3 bases; bases with no gene match: 8. The CDR3, as DNA: TGTGCCAGCAGTTTGGTGGGACAGGGATTTACCAAAAACATTCAGTACTTC. It translates to CASSLVGQGFTKNIQYF.

The gene calls are TRBV18 and TRBJ2-7; D is undetermined. Germline CDR1 and CDR2: KGHSH and LQKENI. V lost 0 bases, J lost 0 bases, and 9 bases lay in between. The CDR3 has 15 residues. The DNA of the CDR3 is TGTGCCAGCTCACCACCATCCGGGTACTCCTACGAGCAGTACTTC. Its protein product is CASSPPSGYSYEQYF. Looking up the rest from reference TRBV18 and TRBJ2-7 gives the full variable domain: NAGVMQNPRHLVRRRGQEARLRCSPMKGHSHVYWYRQLPEEGLKFMVYLQKENIIDESGMPKERFSAEFPKEGPSILRIQQVVRGDSAAYFCASSPPSGYSYEQYFGPGTRLTVT.

The chain joins TRBV9 to TRBJ2-1, with D possibly matching TRBD1 (6 bases). The germline gives CDR1 SGDLS, CDR2 YYNGEE. Trimming pared 0 bases from V and 6 bases from J, leaving 13 bases between. The CDR3 is made up of 15 amino acids. The CDR3 DNA follows: TGTGCCAGCAGCGTAGCTCCCCAGGGGTCCAATGAGCAGTTCTTC. Translation gives CASSVAPQGSNEQFF.

This clone has only one observation. The J gene is TRBJ2-7, the V gene TRBV28; D is ambiguous. The CDR3 has 13 amino acids. Trimming pared 4 bases from V and 0 bases from J, leaving 7 bases between. Germline lookup yields CDR1 MDHEN and CDR2 SYDVKM. The CDR3 loop is CASSSGPSYEQYF. DNA of the CDR3: TGTGCCAGCAGTTCAGGCCCCTCCTACGAGCAGTACTTC.

The chain uses TRBV3-1 (or the pseudogene TRBV3-2) and TRBJ2-7; D is uncertain. This CDR3 has 14 residues. Germline V lookup: CDR1 LGHDT, CDR2 YNNKEL (reference sequence). V dropped 0 bases and J dropped 3 bases, with 9 bases sitting between them. The CDR3 loop is CASSQDSGYYEQYF. DNA of the CDR3: TGTGCCAGCAGCCAAGATTCGGGTTACTACGAGCAGTACTTC.

With respect to this clone: The sample contains more than one DNA sequence encoding this CDR3. CDR3 region: CASSQELRGYTF. For the CDR3, the DNA is TGTGCCAGCAGCCAAGAACTTCGTGGCTACACCTTC. V gene TRBV3-1 (or the pseudogene TRBV3-2) combines with J gene TRBJ1-2; no reliable D call. CDR1 and CDR2 (germline): LGHDT, YNNKEL (reference sequence). This CDR3 has 12 amino acids. Trimming cost V 0 bases and J 7 bases, with 6 bases left between them.

J is TRBJ2-5 and V is TRBV5-4; D is undetermined. V lost 2 bases, J lost 5 bases, and 4 bases lay in between. This CDR3 spans 11 amino acids. Germline loops: CDR1 SGHNT, CDR2 YYREEE (reference sequence). CDR3 nucleotide sequence: TGTGCCAGCAGCTTACGGGAGACCCAGTACTTC. It encodes CASSLRETQYF.

The chain links TRBV6-1 to TRBJ2-4; 8 nucleotides align to TRBD2. Per the germline V gene, CDR1 is MNHNS and CDR2 is SASEGT. The ends lost 1 base at V and 7 bases at J; junction bases unmatched: 3. The CDR3 extends over 14 amino acids. The DNA of the CDR3 is TGTGCCAGCAGTGAAGGCGGGGGGCTGAACATTCAGTACTTC. Protein sequence: CASSEGGGLNIQYF.

V gene TRBV7-2 combines with J gene TRBJ1-1, with a weak D call TRBD1 (6 bases). CDR1 is SGHTA and CDR2 is FQGNSA in the germline V gene. V was pared by 1 base and J by 8 bases, with 11 bases between. The length of the CDR3 is 13 residues. DNA for the CDR3: TGTGCCAGCAGCTTAGACAGGGACGAAGAAGCTTTCTTT. As protein: CASSLDRDEEAFF.

The genes are TRBV27 and TRBJ2-1, with D perhaps TRBD1 (6 bases). This CDR3 region has 16 residues. Trimming shortened V by 6 bases and J by 3 bases, and 18 bases separated the two germline ends. CDR1 MNHEY and CDR2 SMNVEV come from the germline V gene (reference sequence). This CDR3 reads CASRLDETGNYNEQFF. CDR3 in DNA: TGTGCCAGCAGACTCGACGAAACAGGGAACTACAATGAGCAGTTCTTC.

This chain links TRBV11-3 with TRBJ1-3, with D unresolved. V lost 4 bases and J lost 7, with 11 bases in between. CDR1 SGHNT and CDR2 YENEEA come from the germline V gene. The CDR3 sequence is 13 residues long. The CDR3 DNA follows: TGTGCCAGCAGCTCGTCTCCACAGAACACCATATATTTT. Translated, it gives CASSSSPQNTIYF.